Described below is a single T cell receptor beta chain sequence and its context. Trimming pared 3 bases from V and 3 bases from J, leaving 13 bases between. Germline assignment: CDR1 SGHRS and CDR2 YFSETQ. This CDR3 comprises 15 residues. The data were produced by immunoSEQ multiplex PCR, yet TCRdb's version contains in-frame clones alone and is incomplete. Of approximately 300,000 clones listed, roughly 90% are singletons. This specimen belongs to a study of blood T cell repertoires in COVID-19. The rearrangement joins TRBV5-1 to TRBJ2-4; D is perhaps TRBD1 (6 bases). This TCR derives from a man aged 18 to 35 who had recovered from COVID-19. The sequenced sample was peripheral blood. The CDR3 region has the DNA TGCGCCAGCAGCTATGGACAGTCCGGCAAAAACATTCAGTACTTC. Protein: CASSYGQSGKNIQYF.